This T cell receptor beta chain came from a study of control samples from healthy donors and cancer patients (dated by TCRdb to the early 2020s). In the case of this clone: Its antigen remains unidentified. No per-base quality is available; no much larger clone lies one base away.

The library was built by means of the immunoSEQ multiplex PCR assay. TCRdb stores this immuneACCESS table with in-frame sequences only. Part of the clones is absent; in the studies checked, under half of the shortfall reflects unresolved V genes, and no reason is known for the rest. This sample gives some 56,000 clones in total; 95% of them show up just once. Together, the top ten hold approximately 2.3% of the sample. Sequencing was carried out using blood. This TCR was recovered from a man younger than 40 in good health.

The nucleotides read TGTGCCAGCAGTTTATATACAGGGGAGGGACATGGCTACACCTTC. Its translation reads: CASSLYTGEGHGYTF. The chain uses TRBV28 and TRBJ1-2, with TRBD1 matching 7 junction bases. Trimming accounts for 1 base at V and 6 bases at J, while the number of junction bases matched to no gene is 8. CDR1 and CDR2, looked up from the germline V gene, are MDHEN and SYDVKM. Counted from cysteine to phenylalanine, this CDR3 has 15 amino acids. Kept here is only the CDR3 DNA, which spans 45 bases and is read in frame from base 1.